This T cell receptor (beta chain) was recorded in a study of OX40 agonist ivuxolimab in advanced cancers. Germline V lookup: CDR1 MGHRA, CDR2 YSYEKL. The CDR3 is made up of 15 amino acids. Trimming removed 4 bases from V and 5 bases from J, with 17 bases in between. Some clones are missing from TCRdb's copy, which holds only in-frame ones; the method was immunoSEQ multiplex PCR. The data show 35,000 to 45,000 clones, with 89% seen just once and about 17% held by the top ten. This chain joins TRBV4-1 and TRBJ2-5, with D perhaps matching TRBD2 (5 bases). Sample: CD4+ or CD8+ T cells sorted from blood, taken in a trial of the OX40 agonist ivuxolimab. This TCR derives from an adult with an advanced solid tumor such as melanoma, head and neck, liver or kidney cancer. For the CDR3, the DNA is TGCGCCAGCAGCCTCAGCCCCTCCCGGAGGGAGACCCAGTACTTC. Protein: CASSLSPSRRETQYF.